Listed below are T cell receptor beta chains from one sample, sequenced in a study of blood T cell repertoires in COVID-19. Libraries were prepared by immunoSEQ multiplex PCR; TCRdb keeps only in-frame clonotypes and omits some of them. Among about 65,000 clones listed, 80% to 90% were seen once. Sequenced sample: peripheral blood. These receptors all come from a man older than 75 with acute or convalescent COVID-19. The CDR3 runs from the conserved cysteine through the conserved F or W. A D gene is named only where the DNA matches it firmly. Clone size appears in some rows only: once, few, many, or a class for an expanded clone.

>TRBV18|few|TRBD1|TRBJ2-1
TGTGCCAGCTCACCAGGGACAGGGTCTCTCTATGAGCAGTTCTTC
CASSPGTGSLYEQFF
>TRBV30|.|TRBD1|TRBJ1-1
TGTGCCTGGAGCGTACAGGGGACTTATAACACTGAAGCTTTCTTT
CAWSVQGTYNTEAFF
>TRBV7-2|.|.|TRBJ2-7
TGTGCCAGCAGCTTAGGGTTCAGGGTGGCCGAGCAGTACTTC
CASSLGFRVAEQYF
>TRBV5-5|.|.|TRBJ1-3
TGTGCCAGCAGCGGATATCCAGGGGTTGGAAACACCATATATTTT
CASSGYPGVGNTIYF
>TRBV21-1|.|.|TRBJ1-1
TGTGCCAGCAGCAAACTAAGCAGAGGGGGCGGCACTGAAGCTTTCTTT
CASSKLSRGGGTEAFF
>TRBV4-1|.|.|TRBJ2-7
TGCGCCAGCAGCCAAGACAAGAGGGAGACAGGTCAAAGGGGGTACGAGCAGTACTTC
CASSQDKRETGQRGYEQYF
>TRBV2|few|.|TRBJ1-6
TGTGCCAGCAGTTCCCCGGAGGGCTCGCCTAATTCACCCCTCCACTTT
CASSSPEGSPNSPLHF
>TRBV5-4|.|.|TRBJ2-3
TGTGCCAGCAGCTTAGGCGGTTCCTCGGGGGATACGCAGTATTTT
CASSLGGSSGDTQYF
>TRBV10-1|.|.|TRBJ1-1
TGCGCCAGCGGAAAAAACAGGGATTCTGAAGCTTTCTTT
CASGKNRDSEAFF
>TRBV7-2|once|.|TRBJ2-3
TGTGCCAGCAGCTTAGCGCCGGGAGATACGCAGTATTTT
CASSLAPGDTQYF
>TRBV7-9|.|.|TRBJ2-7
TGTGCCAGCAGCTTAGCGCAGGGGCTCTACGAGCAGTACTTC
CASSLAQGLYEQYF
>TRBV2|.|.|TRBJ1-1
TGTGCCAGCAGTGAAGAGAGTGTATACACTGAAGCTTTCTTT
CASSEESVYTEAFF
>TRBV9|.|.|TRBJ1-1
TGTGCCAGCAGCGTGGGGCCCCTGACTGAAGCTTTCTTT
CASSVGPLTEAFF
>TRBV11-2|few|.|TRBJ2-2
TGTGCCAGCAACAAGGGGGACGGGGAGCTGTTTTTT
CASNKGDGELFF
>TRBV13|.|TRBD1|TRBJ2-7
TGTGCCAGCAGCATCGGGACAGCTACCTACGAGCAGTACTTC
CASSIGTATYEQYF
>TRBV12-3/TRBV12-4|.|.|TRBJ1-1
TGTGCCAGCAGCCTGACAGGGAACACTGAAGCTTTCTTT
CASSLTGNTEAFF
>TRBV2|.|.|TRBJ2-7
TGTGCCAGCAGTGAGGGAATCAGGGATTACGAGCAGTACTTC
CASSEGIRDYEQYF
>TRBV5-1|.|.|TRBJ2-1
TGCGCCAGCAGCGTACAGGGTGTCAATGAGCAGTTCTTC
CASSVQGVNEQFF
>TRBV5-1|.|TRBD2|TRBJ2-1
TGCGCCAGCAGCTCGGGGGGCAATGAGCAGTTCTTC
CASSSGGNEQFF
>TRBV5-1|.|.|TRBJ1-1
TGCGCCAGCAGCCACACTGGCCTTAAGGGGCGGCGAATAGTCACTGAAGCTTTCTTT
CASSHTGLKGRRIVTEAFF
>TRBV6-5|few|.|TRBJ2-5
TGTGCCAGCAGACAGGAGCCAAGGCAAGAGACCCAGTACTTC
CASRQEPRQETQYF
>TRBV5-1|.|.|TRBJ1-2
TGCGCCAGCAGCCCTGGGGGGGAGGCCGGCTACACCTTC
CASSPGGEAGYTF
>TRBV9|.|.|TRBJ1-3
TGTGCCAGCAGCGAAAGAGACCTTGGGGACACTGGAAACACCATATATTTT
CASSERDLGDTGNTIYF
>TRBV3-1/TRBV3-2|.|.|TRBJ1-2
TGTGCCAGCAGCCAGACACTAGGCGCTGGCTACACCTTC
CASSQTLGAGYTF
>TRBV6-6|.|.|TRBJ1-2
TGTGCCAGCGGAGCACCCCCTCGAGGCTATGGCTACACCTTC
CASGAPPRGYGYTF
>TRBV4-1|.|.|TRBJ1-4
TGCGCCAGCAGCCAAGGGAGTTTAAGGGGGGAAAAACTGTTTTTT
CASSQGSLRGEKLFF
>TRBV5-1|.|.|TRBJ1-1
TGCGCCAGCAGCTTGGTAGCAGAGAACACTGAAGCTTTCTTT
CASSLVAENTEAFF
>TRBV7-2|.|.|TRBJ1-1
TGTGCCAGCAGCTCCCAGCCAGGGGTTGGTAACACTGAAGCTTTCTTT
CASSSQPGVGNTEAFF
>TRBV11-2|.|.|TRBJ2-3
TGTGCCAGCACCCCCCACTTGGATACGCAGTATTTT
CASTPHLDTQYF
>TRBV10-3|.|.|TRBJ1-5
TGTGCCACCTGGGAGGGCGGAAGCAATCAGCCCCAGCATTTT
CATWEGGSNQPQHF
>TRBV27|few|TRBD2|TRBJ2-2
TGTGCCAGCAAGCGGGGGGCTGGCGGGGAGCTGTTTTTT
CASKRGAGGELFF
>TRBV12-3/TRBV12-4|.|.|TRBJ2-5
TGTGCCAGCAGACGACTACCCCAAGAGACCCAGTACTTC
CASRRLPQETQYF
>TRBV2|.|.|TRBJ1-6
TGTGCCAGCAGGGCCGGGACATCGGGGTCACCCCTCCACTTT
CASRAGTSGSPLHF
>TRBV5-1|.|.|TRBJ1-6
TGCGCCAGCAGCACTGAAGGGGGTTCGACCTCACCCCTCCACTTT
CASSTEGGSTSPLHF
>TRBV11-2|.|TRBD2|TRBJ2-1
TGTGCCAGCAGCTCCCGGCTAGCGGACAATGAGCAGTTCTTC
CASSSRLADNEQFF
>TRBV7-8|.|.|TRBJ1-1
TGTGCCAGCAGGACGACCGGGACAACGAACACTGAAGCTTTCTTT
CASRTTGTTNTEAFF
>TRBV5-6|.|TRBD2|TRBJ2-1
TGTGCCAGCAGCTTCCTAGCGGGGTCCTACAATGAGCAGTTCTTC
CASSFLAGSYNEQFF
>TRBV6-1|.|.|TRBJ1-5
TGTGCCAGCAGTGAACAGGATAGCAATCAGCCCCAGCATTTT
CASSEQDSNQPQHF
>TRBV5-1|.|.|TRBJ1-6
TGCGCCAGCAGCTCCGGGGGGACGGCGAGTTATTCACCCCTCCACTTT
CASSSGGTASYSPLHF
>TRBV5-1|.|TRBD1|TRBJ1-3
TGCGCCAGCAGCCCGGGACAGGGGAGAAACACCATATATTTT
CASSPGQGRNTIYF
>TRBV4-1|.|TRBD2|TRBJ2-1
TGCGCCAGCAGCCAAGATCTGCGGGGGGGCGGAAATGAGCAGTTCTTC
CASSQDLRGGGNEQFF
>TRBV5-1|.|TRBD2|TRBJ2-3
TGCGCCACCTCAGCGGGGGTAGGGGAGGATACGCAGTATTTT
CATSAGVGEDTQYF
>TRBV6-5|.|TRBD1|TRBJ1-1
TGTGCCAGCAGTTACCAGGGGGTAGAGGACACTGAAGCTTTCTTT
CASSYQGVEDTEAFF
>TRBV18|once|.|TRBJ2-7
TGTGCCAGCTCACCACCACAGTCCTACGAGCAGTACTTC
CASSPPQSYEQYF
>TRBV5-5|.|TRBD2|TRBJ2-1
TGTGCCAGCAGCTTGGCCAAAGCGGGGCTAGGGTTTTCCTACAATGAGCAGTTCTTC
CASSLAKAGLGFSYNEQFF
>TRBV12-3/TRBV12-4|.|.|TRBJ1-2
TGTGCCAGCAGCAGTGGAGGCTATGGCTACACCTTC
CASSSGGYGYTF